This TCR beta chain was captured by sequencing in a study of blood T cell repertoires in COVID-19. Whole-study context: Samples of COVID-19 (acute and convalescent) were obtained from the United States, Italy and Spain.

The CDR3 is made up of 13 amino acids. The V end lost 7 bases, the J end lost 6 bases, and 13 bases lay between the germline ends. As originally analysed: Reference gene primer amplification gave estimated nucleated cell counts. Generated by immunoSEQ multiplex PCR, the TCRdb table keeps only in-frame clones and is missing some. D and trimming were read from the DNA, whereas the V and J calls and clone size are those reported in that table. The sample contains some 110,000 clones, approximately 87% of which appear only once. The sequencing input was peripheral blood. This chain connects TRBV12-3 or TRBV12-4 to TRBJ1-5; no firm D call. The clonotype comes from a man aged 25 to 40 with acute or convalescent COVID-19. The CDR3 is CASNAGESQPQHF. As DNA, the CDR3 is TGTGCCAGCAATGCCGGTGAGAGTCAGCCCCAGCATTTT.